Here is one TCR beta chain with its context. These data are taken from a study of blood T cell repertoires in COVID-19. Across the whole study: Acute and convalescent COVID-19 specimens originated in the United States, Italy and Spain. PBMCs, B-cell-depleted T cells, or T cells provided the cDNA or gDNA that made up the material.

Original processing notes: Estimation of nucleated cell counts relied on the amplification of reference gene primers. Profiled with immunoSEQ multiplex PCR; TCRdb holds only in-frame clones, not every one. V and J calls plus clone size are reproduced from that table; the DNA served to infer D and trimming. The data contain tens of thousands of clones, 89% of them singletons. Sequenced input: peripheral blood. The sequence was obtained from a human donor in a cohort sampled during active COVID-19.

CDR3 loop: CASSRDRGSSYNEQFF. In DNA form, the CDR3 reads TGTGCCAGCAGCCGTGACAGGGGAAGCTCCTACAATGAGCAGTTCTTC. The J gene is TRBJ2-1, the V gene TRBV7-8; 8 bases agree with TRBD1. The CDR3 sequence is 16 residues long. Germline V gene sequence: CDR1 SGHVS, CDR2 FQNEAQ. V shed 5 bases and J 0 bases; nucleotides not matched to a gene: 6.